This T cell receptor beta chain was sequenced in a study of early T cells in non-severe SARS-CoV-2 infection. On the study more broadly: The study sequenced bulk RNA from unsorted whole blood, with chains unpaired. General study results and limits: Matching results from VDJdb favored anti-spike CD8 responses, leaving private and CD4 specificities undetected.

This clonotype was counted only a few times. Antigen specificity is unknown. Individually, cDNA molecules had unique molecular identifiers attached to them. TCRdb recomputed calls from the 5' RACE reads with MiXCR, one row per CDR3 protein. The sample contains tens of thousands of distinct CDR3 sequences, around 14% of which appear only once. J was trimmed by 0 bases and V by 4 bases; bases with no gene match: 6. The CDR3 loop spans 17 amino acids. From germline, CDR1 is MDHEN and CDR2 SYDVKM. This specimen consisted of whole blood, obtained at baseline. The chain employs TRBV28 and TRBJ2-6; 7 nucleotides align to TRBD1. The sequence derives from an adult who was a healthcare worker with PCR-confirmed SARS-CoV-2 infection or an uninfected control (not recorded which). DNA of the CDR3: TGTGCCAGCAGTTGGAGTGACAGGGCCTCTGGGGCCAACGTCCTGACTTTC. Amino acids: CASSWSDRASGANVLTF.